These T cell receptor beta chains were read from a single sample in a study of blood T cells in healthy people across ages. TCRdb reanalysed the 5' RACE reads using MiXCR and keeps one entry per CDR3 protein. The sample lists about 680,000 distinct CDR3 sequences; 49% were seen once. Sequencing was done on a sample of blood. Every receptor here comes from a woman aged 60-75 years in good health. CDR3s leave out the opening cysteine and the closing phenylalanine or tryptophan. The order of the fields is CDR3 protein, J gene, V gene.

cdr3_aa: ASRSGISSYEQY
j_call: TRBJ2-7
v_call: TRBV27

cdr3_aa: ASSLGGVGVRGETQY
j_call: TRBJ2-5
v_call: TRBV11-2

cdr3_aa: ASSQARAGDNEQY
j_call: NA
v_call: TRBV3-1

cdr3_aa: ASSLVPDTQY
j_call: TRBJ2-3
v_call: TRBV9

cdr3_aa: SAMTGGYGYT
j_call: TRBJ1-2
v_call: TRBV20-1

cdr3_aa: GAMGLAGGLSEQY
j_call: TRBJ2-7
v_call: TRBV20-1

cdr3_aa: ASSFGTPTYNEQY
j_call: NA
v_call: TRBV12-3/TRBV12-4

cdr3_aa: ASSYSIRGQGISYEQY
j_call: TRBJ2-7
v_call: TRBV6-5

cdr3_aa: ASSPAGGLNTEAF
j_call: TRBJ1-1
v_call: TRBV7-9

cdr3_aa: ASSRAGTAASYEQY
j_call: TRBJ2-7
v_call: TRBV6-5

cdr3_aa: ASSAVGPLGDEQF
j_call: TRBJ2-1
v_call: TRBV7-9

cdr3_aa: SVTGNTGELF
j_call: TRBJ2-2
v_call: TRBV20-1

cdr3_aa: ATSENPGTGLHGYT
j_call: TRBJ1-2
v_call: TRBV24-1

cdr3_aa: SGCPMQAGLLPTDTQY
j_call: TRBJ2-3
v_call: TRBV29-1

cdr3_aa: ASSPRTGADYGYT
j_call: TRBJ1-2
v_call: TRBV5-5

cdr3_aa: ASSLAGTHEQY
j_call: TRBJ2-7
v_call: TRBV5-4

cdr3_aa: ASSQDDYRSEQF
j_call: TRBJ2-1
v_call: TRBV3-1

cdr3_aa: ASRLAHSGANVLT
j_call: TRBJ2-6
v_call: TRBV12-3/TRBV12-4

cdr3_aa: SARRPNLAKNVQY
j_call: TRBJ2-4
v_call: TRBV20-1

cdr3_aa: SARGQGEGYT
j_call: TRBJ1-2
v_call: TRBV20-1

cdr3_aa: ASSTAGTGENEQF
j_call: TRBJ2-1
v_call: TRBV6-2/TRBV6-3

cdr3_aa: ASSPTGGTDTQY
j_call: TRBJ2-3
v_call: TRBV7-3

cdr3_aa: ASSESTHGANVLT
j_call: TRBJ2-6
v_call: TRBV2

cdr3_aa: ASTMRPSDGYT
j_call: TRBJ1-2
v_call: TRBV27

cdr3_aa: ASSQDHGGEYEQY
j_call: TRBJ2-7
v_call: TRBV4-3

cdr3_aa: ASSPRGSGNTGELF
j_call: TRBJ2-2
v_call: TRBV27

cdr3_aa: GVTETQY
j_call: TRBJ2-5
v_call: TRBV21-1

cdr3_aa: SARTSNSDNEQF
j_call: TRBJ2-1
v_call: TRBV20-1

cdr3_aa: ASSLWGGTASSYEQY
j_call: TRBJ2-7
v_call: TRBV27

cdr3_aa: ASSSNTNTEAF
j_call: TRBJ1-1
v_call: TRBV5-1

cdr3_aa: ASTFFESGAYEQY
j_call: TRBJ2-7
v_call: TRBV2

cdr3_aa: ASSHWIAGGPILDTQY
j_call: TRBJ2-3
v_call: TRBV4-2

cdr3_aa: SVGDGGSF
j_call: TRBJ1-1
v_call: TRBV29-1

cdr3_aa: ASSPHRGGGYT
j_call: TRBJ1-2
v_call: TRBV7-2

cdr3_aa: ASSPFFGGSYEQY
j_call: TRBJ2-7
v_call: TRBV7-2

cdr3_aa: ASSPPGTSGITDTQY
j_call: TRBJ2-3
v_call: TRBV18

cdr3_aa: ASSQRLAGADETQY
j_call: TRBJ2-5
v_call: TRBV4-3

cdr3_aa: ASSYMGHQPQH
j_call: TRBJ1-5
v_call: TRBV6-2/TRBV6-3

cdr3_aa: ASSQDPDSATNEKLF
j_call: TRBJ1-4
v_call: TRBV4-3

cdr3_aa: SGLTGVDEQF
j_call: TRBJ2-1
v_call: TRBV29-1

cdr3_aa: SVDTPIRDEQY
j_call: TRBJ2-5
v_call: TRBV29-1

cdr3_aa: ASSLDFFGYT
j_call: TRBJ1-2
v_call: TRBV5-1

cdr3_aa: ASSSLRLYNEQF
j_call: TRBJ2-1
v_call: TRBV5-6

cdr3_aa: SVAGTGSEKLF
j_call: TRBJ1-4
v_call: TRBV29-1

cdr3_aa: SVGKGLAGGYEQF
j_call: TRBJ2-1
v_call: TRBV29-1

cdr3_aa: SATPGAYYEQY
j_call: TRBJ2-7
v_call: TRBV20-1

cdr3_aa: ASVPQGWDGYT
j_call: TRBJ1-2
v_call: TRBV28

cdr3_aa: ASSLSVVASTDTQY
j_call: TRBJ2-3
v_call: TRBV7-2

cdr3_aa: ASSSAGLAGASAADTQY
j_call: TRBJ2-3
v_call: TRBV28

cdr3_aa: ASSQQQGMNNSPLH
j_call: TRBJ1-6
v_call: TRBV28

cdr3_aa: ASSVGEGSGANVLT
j_call: TRBJ2-6
v_call: TRBV9

cdr3_aa: ASSFRSGQANTEAF
j_call: TRBJ1-1
v_call: TRBV28

cdr3_aa: ASSFGQATGELF
j_call: TRBJ2-2
v_call: TRBV3-1